The TCR beta chain under discussion was sequenced for a study of cytomegalovirus exposure and HLA in healthy donors. Primers included in the PCR were 60 Vbeta and 13 Jbeta primers. Assay used: immunoSEQ multiplex PCR; TCRdb lists only in-frame clones, some missing. The sample lists around 170,000 clones; about 78% were seen once. Trimming pared 5 bases from V and 8 bases from J, leaving 16 bases between. Germline assignment: CDR1 LNHDA and CDR2 SQIVND (reference sequence). CDR3 length equals 14 residues. The TCR originated in a man aged 55 to 70 in good health and CMV-seronegative. The material sequenced was PBMCs. V usage is TRBV19 and J usage is TRBJ2-1; the D gene is possibly TRBD1 (6 bases). DNA for the CDR3: TGTGCCAGTAGTCTGGGGGCTAGCTCCTATGAGCAGTTCTTC. This gives the protein CASSLGASSYEQFF.